This passage covers 12 T cell receptor beta chains from one sample sequenced in a study of blood T cells in healthy people across ages (dated by TCRdb to 2013 to 2016). Receptors were amplified or captured by 5' RACE. Data came from an Illumina HiSeq 2500. A second roughly 6 to 11 cycle PCR used a sample-barcoded 5' primer and a J-beta primer mix. The raw public reads went through TCRdb reprocessing: fastp at Q25, MiXCR clone calling, in-frame beta chains kept. Here each entry gathers all rows of one CDR3 protein and keeps the most common genes and DNA. The sample table records 1.4 million or so distinct CDR3 sequences; roughly 43% of these occur just once. Together, the top ten hold 4% of the sample. The sequenced material came from blood. Source of these receptors: a woman under 30 in good health.

The rearrangement links TRBV4-3 to TRBJ1-4; D remains ambiguous. V dropped 0 bases and J dropped 3 bases, with 11 bases sitting between them. CDR1 LGHNA and CDR2 YSLEER come from the germline V gene. The CDR3 contains 16 residues. The CDR3 here is CASSQEIQFPNEKLFF. DNA of the CDR3: TGCGCCAGCAGCCAAGAGATCCAGTTTCCTAATGAAAAACTGTTTTTT.

The V gene is TRBV10-3, the J gene TRBJ2-5; D gene uncertain. Germline V CDR1 and CDR2: ENHRY, SYGVKD. V was pared by 2 bases and J by 2 bases, with 3 bases between. The CDR3 is made up of 12 amino acids. The CDR3 DNA is TGTGCCATCAGTGAGACTCAAGAGACCCAGTACTTC. Translation: CAISETQETQYF.

In its sample, this clonotype was seen a few times. The chain joins TRBV7-2 to TRBJ2-3; TRBD2 aligns across 13 bases. The CDR3 is 15 amino acids. The ends lost 10 bases at V and 4 bases at J; junction bases unmatched: 8. Germline V CDR1 and CDR2: SGHTA, FQGNSA. DNA for the CDR3: TGTGCCATAAATAAAGGGACTAGCGGGGCAGATACGCAGTATTTT. Translated: CAINKGTSGADTQYF. The full variable domain, in which reference TRBV7-2 and TRBJ2-3 provide the parts outside the CDR3, is GAGVSQSPSNKVTEKGKDVELRCDPISGHTALYWYRQSLGQGLEFLIYFQGNSAPDKSGLPSDRFSAERTGGSVSTLTIQRTQQEDSAVYLCAINKGTSGADTQYFGPGTRLTVL.

The chain employs TRBV6-2 or TRBV6-3 and TRBJ2-5; D call uncertain. The germline V gene encodes CDR1 MNHEY and CDR2 SVGEGT. V was pared by 3 bases and J by 4 bases, with 12 bases between. The CDR3 contains 14 residues. CDR3 residues: CASSYWANRETQYF. The CDR3 bases are TGTGCCAGCAGTTATTGGGCAAACCGAGAGACCCAGTACTTC.

The chain combines TRBV4-3 with TRBJ2-1; no clear D. The ends were cut back, 1 base at V and 6 bases at J, with 19 bases in the middle. The germline V gene encodes CDR1 LGHNA and CDR2 YSLEER. The length of the CDR3 is 17 residues. The DNA for the CDR3 is TGCGCCAGCAGCCAAGTAGTTTCAAGGGTGGGCTGCAATGAGCAGTTCTTC. This translates into CASSQVVSRVGCNEQFF.

This sequence joins TRBV5-1 and TRBJ2-2; D possibly corresponds to TRBD1 (5 bases). The V gene's germline CDR1 is SGHRS and CDR2 YFSETQ. The V end lost 5 bases, the J end lost 6 bases, and 11 bases lay between the germline ends. The CDR3 totals 13 residues. CDR3 DNA: TGCGCCAGCAGTGGACACCTGGCCGGGGAGCTGTTTTTT. Its translation: CASSGHLAGELFF.

The chain recombines TRBV7-9 with TRBJ2-7, with 7 bases lining up with TRBD2. Looked up from germline, CDR1 is SEHNR and CDR2 is FQNEAQ (reference sequence). V was clipped by 4 bases and J by 4 bases; unmatched bases: 16. The length of the CDR3 is 17 residues. The CDR3 nucleotides are TGTGCCAGCAGCTCACCGGGGGTTAGCGGGTTACCTTACGAGCAGTACTTC. The encoded protein is CASSSPGVSGLPYEQYF. The full variable domain, completed using reference TRBV7-9 and TRBJ2-7, is DTGVSQNPRHKITKRGQNVTFRCDPISEHNRLYWYRQTLGQGPEFLTYFQNEAQLEKSRLLSDRFSAERPKGSFSTLEIQRTEQGDSAMYLCASSSPGVSGLPYEQYFGPGTRLTVT.

This clonotype appeared many times. The chain joins TRBV12-3 or TRBV12-4 to TRBJ1-2; D gene uncertain. Trimming left V 5 bases short and J 5 bases short, with 9 bases between. The CDR3 has 12 amino acids. The CDR3: CASSPEFYGYTF. The DNA of the CDR3 is TGTGCCAGCAGTCCCGAGTTTTATGGCTACACCTTC.

J is TRBJ2-1 and V is TRBV6-2 or TRBV6-3; D might be TRBD2 (6 bases). Trimming took off 8 bases at V and 7 bases at J, with 21 bases between the two ends. Germline V gives CDR1 MNHEY, CDR2 SVGEGT. CDR3 size: 15 residues. In DNA form, the CDR3 reads TGTGCCAGCCGCCCACTCCCCGGGACTCAAAATGAGCAGTTCTTC. As protein: CASRPLPGTQNEQFF.

This clonotype was found once. It may be a read error: a sequence one base away is much more abundant. The CDR3 loop is CASSHGHSYEQFF. The DNA of the CDR3 is TGTGCCAGCAGTCATGGACACAGCTACGAGCAGTTCTTC. V is TRBV28 and J is TRBJ2-1, with D possibly matching TRBD1 (5 bases). Between the trimmed V and J ends, which lost 5 bases and 10 bases, there was a span of 15 bases. The CDR3 consists of 13 residues. From germline, CDR1 is MDHEN and CDR2 SYDVKM.

The chain couples TRBV4-3 to TRBJ2-3; D could derive from TRBD1 or TRBD2 (5 bases each). Trimming took off 4 bases at V and 0 bases at J, with 14 bases between the two ends. From germline, CDR1 is LGHNA and CDR2 YSLEER. This CDR3 comprises 16 residues. The CDR3 region is CASSPRSRGSTDTQYF. In nucleotides, the CDR3 is TGCGCCAGCAGCCCCAGGTCACGGGGCAGCACAGATACGCAGTATTTT.

The CDR3: CASSRGASGGFYNEQFF. The DNA of the CDR3 is TGTGCCAGCAGCCGGGGGGCTAGCGGGGGGTTCTACAATGAGCAGTTCTTC. The chain recombines TRBV7-2 with TRBJ2-1; TRBD2 aligns across 11 bases. V trimming: 5 bases; J trimming: 3 bases; junction bases outside the gene matches: 9. The CDR3 sequence is 17 residues long. Looked up from germline, CDR1 is SGHTA and CDR2 is FQGNSA.